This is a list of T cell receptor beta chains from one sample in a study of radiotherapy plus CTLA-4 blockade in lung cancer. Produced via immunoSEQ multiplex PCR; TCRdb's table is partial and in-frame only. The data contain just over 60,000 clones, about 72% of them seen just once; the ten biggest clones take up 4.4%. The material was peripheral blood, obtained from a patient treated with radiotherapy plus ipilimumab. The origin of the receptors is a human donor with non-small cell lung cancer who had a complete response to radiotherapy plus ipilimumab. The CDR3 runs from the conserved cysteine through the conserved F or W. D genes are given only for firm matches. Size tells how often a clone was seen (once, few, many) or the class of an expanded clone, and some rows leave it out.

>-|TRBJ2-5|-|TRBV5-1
CASSLVADQETQYF
TGCGCCAGCAGCTTGGTCGCTGACCAAGAGACCCAGTACTTC
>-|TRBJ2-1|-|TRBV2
CASSEGLDYEQFF
TGTGCCAGCAGTGAAGGCCTAGACTATGAGCAGTTCTTC
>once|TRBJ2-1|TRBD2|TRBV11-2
CASSLTSGLNEQFF
TGTGCCAGCAGCTTGACTAGCGGGCTCAATGAGCAGTTCTTC
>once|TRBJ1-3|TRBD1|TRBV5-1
CASSLQGTPRDTIYF
TGCGCCAGCAGCTTACAGGGGACTCCCCGGGACACCATATATTTT
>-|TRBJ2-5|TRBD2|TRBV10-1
CASSPGTSGRQETQYF
TGCGCCAGCAGCCCGGGGACTAGCGGGCGCCAAGAGACCCAGTACTTC
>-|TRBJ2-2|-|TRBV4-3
CASSPDKEAGELFF
TGCGCCAGCAGCCCAGACAAGGAGGCCGGGGAGCTGTTTTTT
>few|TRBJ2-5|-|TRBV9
CASSVGGTLQETQYF
TGTGCCAGCAGCGTAGGGGGCACCCTCCAAGAGACCCAGTACTTC
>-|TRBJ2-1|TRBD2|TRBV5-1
CASSLWGGGPSQGPLFYNEQFF
TGCGCCAGCAGCTTGTGGGGGGGAGGGCCCTCCCAAGGGCCCCTTTTTTACAATGAGCAGTTCTTC
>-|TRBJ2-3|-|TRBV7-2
CASSFTDTQYF
TGTGCCAGCAGCTTTACAGATACGCAGTATTTT
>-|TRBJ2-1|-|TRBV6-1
CAGSPPLYNEQFF
TGTGCCGGCAGTCCCCCACTTTACAATGAGCAGTTCTTC
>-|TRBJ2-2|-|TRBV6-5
CASTGDPSGELFF
TGTGCCAGCACGGGGGACCCCTCCGGGGAGCTGTTTTTT
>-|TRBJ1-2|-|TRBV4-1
CASSQDGSPGYGYTF
TGCGCCAGCAGCCAAGATGGGAGCCCGGGCTATGGCTACACCTTC
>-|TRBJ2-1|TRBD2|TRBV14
CASSPYAGLAGRFSYNEQFF
TGTGCCAGCAGCCCTTACGCCGGACTAGCGGGTCGATTCTCCTACAATGAGCAGTTCTTC
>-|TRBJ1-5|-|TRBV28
CASSLRQYNQPQHF
TGTGCCAGCAGTTTAAGACAGTACAATCAGCCCCAGCATTTT
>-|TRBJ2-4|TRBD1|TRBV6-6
CASRPQGEGKNIQYF
TGTGCCAGCAGACCCCAGGGGGAAGGCAAAAACATTCAGTACTTC
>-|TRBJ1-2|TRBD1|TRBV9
CASSVGLTGGYGYTF
TGTGCCAGCAGCGTAGGTTTGACAGGGGGCTATGGCTACACCTTC
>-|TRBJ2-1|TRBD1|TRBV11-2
CASSLPRQGYNEQFF
TGTGCCAGCAGCCTCCCTCGACAGGGGTACAATGAGCAGTTCTTC
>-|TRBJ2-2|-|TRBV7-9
CASTPGGANTGELFF
TGTGCCAGCACTCCGGGGGGCGCGAACACCGGGGAGCTGTTTTTT
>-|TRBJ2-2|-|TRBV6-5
CASRSGRRGELFF
TGTGCCAGCAGATCCGGACGGCGCGGGGAGCTGTTTTTT
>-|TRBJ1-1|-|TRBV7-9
CASSLVTGKTEAFF
TGTGCCAGCAGCTTAGTGACTGGGAAGACTGAAGCTTTCTTT
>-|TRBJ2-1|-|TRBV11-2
CASSLVASAKGEQFF
TGTGCCAGCAGCTTAGTGGCTAGCGCCAAAGGTGAGCAGTTCTTC
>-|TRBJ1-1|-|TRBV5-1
CASSLATGGRRTEAFF
TGCGCCAGCAGCTTGGCCACCGGGGGGCGAAGGACTGAAGCTTTCTTT
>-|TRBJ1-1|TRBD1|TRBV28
CASSFRLLGQGAPEAFF
TGTGCCAGCAGTTTCCGTTTATTGGGACAGGGGGCCCCTGAAGCTTTCTTT
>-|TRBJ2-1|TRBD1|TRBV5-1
CASSEDRGPPYNEQFF
TGCGCCAGCAGCGAGGACAGGGGGCCCCCGTACAATGAGCAGTTCTTC
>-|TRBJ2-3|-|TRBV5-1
CASSPSTGTDTQYF
TGCGCCAGCAGCCCTTCGACAGGCACAGATACGCAGTATTTT
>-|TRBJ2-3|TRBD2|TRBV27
CASRWTSGRATGDTQYF
TGTGCCAGCAGATGGACTAGCGGGAGGGCCACGGGGGATACGCAGTATTTT
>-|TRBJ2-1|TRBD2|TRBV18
CASLPSGGNYNEQFF
TGTGCCAGCTTACCAAGCGGGGGCAACTACAATGAGCAGTTCTTC
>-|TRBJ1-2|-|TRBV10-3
CAISDRDSNYGYTF
TGTGCCATCAGTGACAGGGACTCTAACTATGGCTACACCTTC
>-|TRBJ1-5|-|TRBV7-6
CASSPGGGRYQPQHF
TGTGCCAGCAGCCCTGGGGGGGGGAGATATCAGCCCCAGCATTTT
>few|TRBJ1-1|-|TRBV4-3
CASSPEGEAEAFF
TGCGCCAGCAGCCCTGAAGGAGAAGCTGAAGCTTTCTTT
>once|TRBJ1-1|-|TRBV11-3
CASSLFLGQRNTEAFF
TGTGCCAGCAGCCTATTCCTTGGACAGAGGAACACTGAAGCTTTCTTT
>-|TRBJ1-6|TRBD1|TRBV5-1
CASSVDRAYNSPLHF
TGCGCCAGCAGCGTCGACAGGGCGTATAATTCACCCCTCCACTTT
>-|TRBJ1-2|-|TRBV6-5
CATYPGLPNYGYTF
TGTGCCACTTACCCGGGACTCCCAAACTATGGCTACACCTTC
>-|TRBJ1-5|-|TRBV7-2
CASSPDGGNQPQHF
TGTGCCAGCAGCCCCGACGGCGGCAATCAGCCCCAGCATTTT
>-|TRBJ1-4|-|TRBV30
CAWSVIGGNAEKLFF
TGTGCCTGGAGTGTAATCGGGGGAAACGCGGAAAAACTGTTTTTT
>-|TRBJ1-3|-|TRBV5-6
CASTTWWGTPGNTIYF
TGTGCCAGCACCACTTGGTGGGGTACCCCTGGAAACACCATATATTTT
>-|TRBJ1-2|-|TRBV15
CATSRTGSSNYGYTF
TGTGCCACCAGCAGAACAGGTTCTTCTAACTATGGCTACACCTTC
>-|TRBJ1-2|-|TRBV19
CASSVRVQGYGYTF
TGTGCCAGTAGTGTCAGGGTCCAAGGCTATGGCTACACCTTC
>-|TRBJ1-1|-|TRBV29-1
CSVDDPNSEAFF
TGCAGCGTTGACGACCCTAACAGTGAAGCTTTCTTT
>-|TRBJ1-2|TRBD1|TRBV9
CASTPTTGPGYGYTF
TGTGCCAGCACCCCCACGACAGGGCCTGGCTATGGCTACACCTTC
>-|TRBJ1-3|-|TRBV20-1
CSARAGNTIYF
TGCAGTGCTAGAGCAGGAAACACCATATATTTT
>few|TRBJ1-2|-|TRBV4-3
CASSQDRAVYGYTF
TGCGCCAGCAGCCAAGACAGGGCTGTCTATGGCTACACCTTC
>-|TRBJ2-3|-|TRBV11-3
CASSPYGTPTQYF
TGTGCCAGCAGCCCCTATGGGACCCCGACGCAGTATTTT
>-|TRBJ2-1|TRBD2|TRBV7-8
CASSLSGLAGVHEQFF
TGTGCCAGCAGCTTATCCGGACTAGCGGGAGTACATGAGCAGTTCTTC